The rows below give T cell receptor beta chains drawn from one sample of a study of blood T cells in healthy people across ages. One entry per CDR3 protein, called by TCRdb with MiXCR from the 5' RACE reads. The table includes some 1.4 million distinct CDR3 sequences, roughly 40% detected once. Material: blood. The receptor set was obtained from a woman aged 18-29 years in good health. Each CDR3 is given with its conserved first and last residue. Fields, in order: V gene, clone size, D gene, J gene, CDR3 DNA, CDR3 protein. A D gene is named only where the DNA matches it firmly. Expanded clones get a size class; other rows say once, few or many, or leave the size out.

TRBV12-3/TRBV12-4,few,NA,TRBJ2-7,TGTGCCAGCAGTTTGTACGGGAGCTACGAGCAGTACTTC,CASSLYGSYEQYF
TRBV6-5,NA,TRBD2,TRBJ2-1,TGTGCCAGCAGTTACAAGGGCGCGGGACTACATTACAATGAGCAGTTCTTC,CASSYKGAGLHYNEQFF
TRBV5-1,NA,NA,TRBJ2-4,TGCGCCAGCAGCTTGGCGACAGAAAACATTCAGTACTTC,CASSLATENIQYF
TRBV20-1,NA,TRBD2,TRBJ2-5,TGCAGTGGGGGGGGAGGGTTTGGGGAGACCCAGTACTTC,CSGGGGFGETQYF
TRBV7-6,NA,TRBD1,TRBJ2-2,TGTGCCAGCAGCTTAGGGACAGGGTTTGTCCGGGAGCTGTTTTTT,CASSLGTGFVRELFF
TRBV9,NA,TRBD2,TRBJ2-3,TGTGCCAACAGCACTGGGACTAGCGGGTCCCTTAGCACAGATACGCAGTATTTT,CANSTGTSGSLSTDTQYF
TRBV29-1,many,TRBD1,TRBJ2-7,TGCAGCGTTGAAGATCGGGACAGGCGCTCTTACGAGCAGTACTTC,CSVEDRDRRSYEQYF
TRBV3-1,NA,NA,TRBJ2-2,TGTGCCAGCACCGACGAACTGGGAAACACCGGGGAGCTGTTTTTT,CASTDELGNTGELFF
TRBV7-2,few,NA,TRBJ2-1,TGTGCCAGCAGCCCATACCTGACGGCTAGCTTTGAGCAGTTCTTC,CASSPYLTASFEQFF
TRBV7-2,NA,TRBD1,TRBJ1-5,TGTGCCAGCAGCCAGACAGGGCTTCAGCCCCAGCATTTT,CASSQTGLQPQHF
TRBV5-1,NA,NA,TRBJ1-2,TGCGCCAGCAGCTTGTTTAGCGGGACGGGCGGCTATGGCTACACCTTC,CASSLFSGTGGYGYTF
TRBV6-6,many,NA,TRBJ2-7,TGTGCCAGCAGTTACGGGCTTGCCCTCTACGAGCAGTACTTC,CASSYGLALYEQYF
TRBV2,NA,TRBD1,TRBJ1-1,TGTGCCAGCAGGGAGGGACAGGGGGGTACTGAAGCTTTCTTT,CASREGQGGTEAFF
TRBV9,few,NA,TRBJ1-2,TGTGCCAGCAGCGTATCTGGGGGACCTTATGGCTACACCTTC,CASSVSGGPYGYTF
TRBV3-1,NA,NA,TRBJ1-4,TGTGCCAGCAGCCAATTCTCTAATGAAAAACTGTTTTTT,CASSQFSNEKLFF
TRBV7-6,few,TRBD2,TRBJ2-3,TGTGCCAGCAGCGACCCGGGACTAGCTCCACCCGGTGAGCAGTATTTT,CASSDPGLAPPGEQYF
TRBV6-1,few,NA,TRBJ2-6,TGTGCCAGCAGCCTGATTGCCTCTGGGGCCAACGTCCTGACTTTC,CASSLIASGANVLTF
TRBV3-1,NA,TRBD1,TRBJ1-5,TGTGCCAGCAGCCAAGGCTCCGGGACAGGGTTCAATCAGCCCCAGCATTTT,CASSQGSGTGFNQPQHF
TRBV6-4,NA,NA,TRBJ2-5,TGTGCCAGCAGCCGTTCCCGGGCGGAAGGGGAGACCCAGTACTTC,CASSRSRAEGETQYF
TRBV4-2,NA,TRBD1,TRBJ1-2,TGTGCCAGCGGCCAAGGGGACAGGTACTATGGCTACACCTTC,CASGQGDRYYGYTF